This TCR beta chain derives from a study of T-cell memory formation after mild COVID-19. Amplification by 5'RACE using constant-segment primers produced TCR alpha and TCR beta cDNA libraries that carried sample barcodes and UMIs. TCRdb fed the 5' RACE reads into MiXCR, producing one record per CDR3 protein. The sample consists of hundreds of thousands of distinct CDR3 sequences, less than 9.5% of them appearing once. The CDR3 runs 14 residues. Germline loops: CDR1 SNHLY, CDR2 FYNNEI. The germline V and J ends were trimmed by 5 bases and 3 bases, with 12 bases remaining between them. The sequenced sample was PBMCs or a T cell subset sorted from them (not recorded which). The chain combines TRBV2 with TRBJ2-3; maybe TRBD2 (7 bases). This TCR came from a man aged 18-30 years who had mild COVID-19 (a few samples of this study predate the infection). Cell type and time point are not known. The CDR3 DNA follows: TGTGCCAGCAGTTGGGGGGGGGCGACAGATACGCAGTATTTT. It is translated as CASSWGGATDTQYF. The full variable domain, completed using reference TRBV2 and TRBJ2-3, is EPEVTQTPSHQVTQMGQEVILRCVPISNHLYFYWYRQILGQKVEFLVSFYNNEISEKSEIFDDQFSVERPDGSNFTLKIRSTKLEDSAMYFCASSWGGATDTQYFGPGTRLTVL.